This T cell receptor (beta chain) was identified in a study of lymphopenia after photon versus proton radiotherapy. General study results and limits: Larger post-nadir TCR diversity loss correlated inversely with survival in deceased patients. Photon-treated patients lost naive T cells and TCR diversity; proton-treated stayed stable. Post-nadir diversity loss with photons came from oligoclonal expansion, particularly CD8+ Temra cells. Survival link was tested only in deceased patients; proton benefit remains a possibility.

The V and J ends lost 7 bases and 2 bases respectively, with 13 bases between them. Per the germline V gene, CDR1 is MNHNY and CDR2 is SVGAGI (reference sequence). This CDR3 is 14 amino acids long. Sequencing used immunoSEQ multiplex PCR; TCRdb keeps in-frame clones, though not all of them. The table has around 23,000 clones, around 90% seen once. Note on this clone: Its antigen is unidentified.

The sample in question was peripheral blood, obtained from a patient treated with proton-based radiotherapy. This TCR was recovered from a woman in her sixties or seventies with pancreatic cancer. Some clones in this sample may be carry-over from other donors' samples. The V call is TRBV6-6, the J call TRBJ2-3; D not resolved. The CDR3 loop reads CASTPFEDTDTQYF. The DNA of the CDR3 is TGTGCCAGCACCCCATTCGAGGACACAGATACGCAGTATTTT.